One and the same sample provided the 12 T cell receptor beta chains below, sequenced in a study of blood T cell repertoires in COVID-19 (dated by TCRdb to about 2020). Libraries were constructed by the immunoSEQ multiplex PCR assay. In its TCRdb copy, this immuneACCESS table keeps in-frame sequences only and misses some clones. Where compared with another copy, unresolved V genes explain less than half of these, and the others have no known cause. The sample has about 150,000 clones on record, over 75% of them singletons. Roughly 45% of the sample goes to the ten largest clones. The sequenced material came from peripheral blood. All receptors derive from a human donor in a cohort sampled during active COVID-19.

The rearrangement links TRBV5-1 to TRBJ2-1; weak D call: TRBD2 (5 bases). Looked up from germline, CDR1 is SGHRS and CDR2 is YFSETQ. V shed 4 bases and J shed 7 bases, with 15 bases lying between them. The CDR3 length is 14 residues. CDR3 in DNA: TGCGCCAGCAGCCTTAATATTCCGGGGAATGAGCAGTTCTTC. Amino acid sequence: CASSLNIPGNEQFF.

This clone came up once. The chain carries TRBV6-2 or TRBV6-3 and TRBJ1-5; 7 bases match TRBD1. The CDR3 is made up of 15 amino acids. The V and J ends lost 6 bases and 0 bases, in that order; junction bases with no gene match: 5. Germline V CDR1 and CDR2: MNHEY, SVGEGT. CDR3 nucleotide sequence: TGTGCCAGCAGCCAGGACAGGATTAGCAATCAGCCCCAGCATTTT. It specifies CASSQDRISNQPQHF.

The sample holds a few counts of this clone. CDR3 DNA sequence: TGTGCCAGCAGAACCAGACACGACATTAATTCACCCCTCCACTTT. Translation: CASRTRHDINSPLHF. The V call is TRBV2, the J call TRBJ1-6; D is unclear. The CDR3 length is 15 residues. V was clipped by 6 bases and J by 6 bases, with 15 bases between them. Germline V gene data show CDR1 as SNHLY and CDR2 as FYNNEI. Full variable domain (rest looked up from reference TRBV2 and TRBJ1-6): EPEVTQTPSHQVTQMGQEVILRCVPISNHLYFYWYRQILGQKVEFLVSFYNNEISEKSEIFDDQFSVERPDGSNFTLKIRSTKLEDSAMYFCASRTRHDINSPLHFGNGTRLTVT.

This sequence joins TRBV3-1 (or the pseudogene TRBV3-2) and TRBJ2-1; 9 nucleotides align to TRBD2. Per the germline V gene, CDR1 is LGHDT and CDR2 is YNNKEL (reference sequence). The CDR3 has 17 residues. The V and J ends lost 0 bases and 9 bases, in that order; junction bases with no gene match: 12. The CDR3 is CASSQELAGKSPSEQFF. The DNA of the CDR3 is TGTGCCAGCAGCCAAGAACTAGCGGGCAAATCTCCGAGTGAGCAGTTCTTC.

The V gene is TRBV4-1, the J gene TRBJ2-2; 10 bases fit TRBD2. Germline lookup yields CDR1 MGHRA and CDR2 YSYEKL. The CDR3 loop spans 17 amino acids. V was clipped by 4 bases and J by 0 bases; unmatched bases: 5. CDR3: CASSRTSGTTNTGELFF. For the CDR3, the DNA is TGCGCCAGCAGCCGAACTAGCGGGACCACGAACACCGGGGAGCTGTTTTTT.

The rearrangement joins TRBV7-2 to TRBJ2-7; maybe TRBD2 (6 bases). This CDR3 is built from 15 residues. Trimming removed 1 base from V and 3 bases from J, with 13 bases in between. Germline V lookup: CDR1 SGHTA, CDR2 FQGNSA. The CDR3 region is CASSLDGDGSYEQYF. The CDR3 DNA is TGTGCCAGCAGCTTAGATGGGGACGGGAGCTACGAGCAGTACTTC.

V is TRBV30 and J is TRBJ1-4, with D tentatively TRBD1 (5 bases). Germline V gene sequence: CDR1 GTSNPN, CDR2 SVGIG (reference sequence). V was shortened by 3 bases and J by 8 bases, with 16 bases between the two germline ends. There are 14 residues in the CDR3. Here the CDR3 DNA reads TGTGCCTGGAGGTTTCAGGGAATGAGGGAAAAACTGTTTTTT. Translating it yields CAWRFQGMREKLFF. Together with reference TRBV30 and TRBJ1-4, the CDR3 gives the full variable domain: SQTIHQWPATLVQPVGSPLSLECTVEGTSNPNLYWYRQAAGRGLQLLFYSVGIGQISSEVPQNLSASRPQDRQFILSSKKLLLSDSGFYLCAWRFQGMREKLFFGSGTQLSVL.

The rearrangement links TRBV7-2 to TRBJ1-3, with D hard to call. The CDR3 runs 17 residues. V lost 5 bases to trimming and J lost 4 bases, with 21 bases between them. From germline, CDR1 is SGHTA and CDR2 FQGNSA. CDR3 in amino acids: CASSPSFARSSGNTIYF. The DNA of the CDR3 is TGTGCCAGCAGCCCCAGCTTCGCCAGGTCGTCCGGAAACACCATATATTTT.

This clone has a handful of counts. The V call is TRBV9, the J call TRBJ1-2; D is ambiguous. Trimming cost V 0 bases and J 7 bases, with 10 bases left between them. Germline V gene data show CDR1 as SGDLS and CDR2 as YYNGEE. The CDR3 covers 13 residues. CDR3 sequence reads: CASSVGRGPGYTF. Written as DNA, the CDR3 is TGTGCCAGCAGCGTAGGTCGAGGCCCTGGCTACACCTTC.

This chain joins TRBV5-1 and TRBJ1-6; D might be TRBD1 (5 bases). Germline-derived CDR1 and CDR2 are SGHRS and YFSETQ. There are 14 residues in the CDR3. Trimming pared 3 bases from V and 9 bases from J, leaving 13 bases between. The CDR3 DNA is TGCGCCAGCAGCTGGGACTTCGGGTCTTCACCCCTCCACTTT. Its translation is CASSWDFGSSPLHF.

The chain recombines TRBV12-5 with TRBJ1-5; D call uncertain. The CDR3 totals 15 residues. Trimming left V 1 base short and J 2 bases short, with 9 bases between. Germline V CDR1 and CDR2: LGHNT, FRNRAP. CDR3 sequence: CASGLGSKGNQPQHF. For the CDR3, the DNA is TGTGCTAGTGGTTTGGGGAGTAAGGGCAATCAGCCCCAGCATTTT.

The CDR3 spells CASSVLRGELFF. The CDR3 nucleotides are TGTGCCAGCAGCGTTCTCCGGGGGGAGCTGTTTTTT. This chain links TRBV9 with TRBJ2-2; no clear D. V shed 2 bases and J shed 8 bases, with 7 bases lying between them. CDR1 and CDR2 (germline): SGDLS, YYNGEE. The CDR3 has 12 residues. The variable domain in full, with the rest retrieved from reference TRBV9 and TRBJ2-2, is DSGVTQTPKHLITATGQRVTLRCSPRSGDLSVYWYQQSLDQGLQFLIQYYNGEERAKGNILERFSAQQFPDLHSELNLSSLELGDSALYFCASSVLRGELFFGEGSRLTVL.